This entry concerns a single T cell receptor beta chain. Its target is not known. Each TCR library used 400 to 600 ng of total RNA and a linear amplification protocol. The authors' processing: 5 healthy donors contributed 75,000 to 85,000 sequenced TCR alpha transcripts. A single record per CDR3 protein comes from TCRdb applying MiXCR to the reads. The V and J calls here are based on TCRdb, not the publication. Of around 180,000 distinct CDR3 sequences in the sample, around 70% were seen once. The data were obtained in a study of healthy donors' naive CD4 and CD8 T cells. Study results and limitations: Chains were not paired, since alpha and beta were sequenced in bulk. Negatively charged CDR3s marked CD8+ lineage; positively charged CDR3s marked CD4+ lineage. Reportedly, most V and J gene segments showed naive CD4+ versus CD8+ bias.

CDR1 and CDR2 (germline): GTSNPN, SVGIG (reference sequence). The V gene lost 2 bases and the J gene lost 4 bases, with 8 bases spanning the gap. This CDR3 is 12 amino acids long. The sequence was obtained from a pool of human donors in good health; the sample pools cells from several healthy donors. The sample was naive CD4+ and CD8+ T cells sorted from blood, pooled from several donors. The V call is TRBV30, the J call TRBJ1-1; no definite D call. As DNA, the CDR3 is TGTGCCTGGAGTCCCGTTGGCACTGAAGCTTTCTTT. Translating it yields CAWSPVGTEAFF.